Included here is one T cell receptor beta chain sequence, with context. This record belongs to a study of blood T cell repertoires in COVID-19. Whole-study context: The origin of the acute and convalescent COVID-19 samples was the United States, Italy and Spain.

The germline gives CDR1 MRHNA, CDR2 SNTAGT. With 7 bases removed from V and 2 bases from J, the gap between germline ends came to 11 bases. The CDR3 consists of 13 residues. Measured with immunoSEQ multiplex PCR; TCRdb has only the in-frame clones, and not every one. Among approximately 85,000 clones listed, roughly four fifths were seen once. This sequence originates from a human donor in a cohort sampled during active COVID-19. The sequenced material came from peripheral blood. The chain is built from TRBV6-4 and TRBJ2-5; no clear D. The CDR3 region has the DNA TGTGCCAGCAAAAACAGTACTCAAGAGACCCAGTACTTC. Protein: CASKNSTQETQYF.